This note documents a single TCR beta chain sequence. The entry originates in a study of cytomegalovirus exposure and HLA in healthy donors. About the study: As an earlier analysis found, some 170 million T cells yielded about 120 million unique TCR beta sequences. Membership in the Caucasian-associated ancestry cluster was found for about four fifths of 300 to 500 genotyped donors.

CDR3 length: 14 amino acids. V lost 3 bases and J 1 base, leaving 9 bases between the germline ends. Germline lookup yields CDR1 SGHAT and CDR2 FQNNGV. Primers: 60 Vbeta forward and 13 Jbeta reverse. Sequencing was performed with immunoSEQ multiplex PCR; in TCRdb, only in-frame clones are kept and a portion is missing. Among more than 95,000 clones listed, 73% were seen once. The chain couples TRBV11-2 to TRBJ1-1; D is perhaps TRBD1 (6 bases). The receptor's source is a man in his 60s in good health and CMV-seropositive. The sequenced material came from PBMCs. CDR3 residues: CASSFGQTNTEAFF. The CDR3, as DNA: TGTGCCAGCAGCTTCGGACAGACGAACACTGAAGCTTTCTTT.